Below are 7 T cell receptor beta chains sequenced from a single sample in a study of T cells in Graves' hyperthyroidism and ophthalmopathy (dated by TCRdb to between 2017 and 2020). Library preparation was by multiplex PCR. TCRdb shows the sequencer as Illumina HiSeq 2000. The TCR beta CDR3 regions were amplified from RNA transcripts. The first round of RT-PCR for the TCR CDR3 was performed with the HTBI primer set and the Qiagen OneStep RT-PCR kit. Using fastp trimming at Q25 and MiXCR clonotype assembly, TCRdb reanalyzed the public sequencing data and kept in-frame beta chains. Rows are combined by CDR3 protein, so each entry shows the most common genes and DNA. This sample gives hundreds of thousands of distinct CDR3 sequences in total; 46% of them show up just once. About 7.9% of the sample is taken by the ten largest. The sequenced material came from peripheral blood or thyroid tissue (not recorded which). The receptor source for this set is a young woman with Graves' hyperthyroidism. Donor details come from another sample of the same person, matched by shared clones.

This clonotype was seen only a few times. The chain combines TRBV20-1 with TRBJ1-3; D might be TRBD1 (5 bases). The CDR3 length is 15 residues. Germline assignment: CDR1 DFQATT and CDR2 SNEGSKA (reference sequence). V gave up 0 bases and J gave up 0 bases, with 9 bases separating them. The CDR3 here is CSARDDSNSGNTIYF. The CDR3, as DNA: TGCAGTGCTAGAGATGACAGTAACTCTGGAAACACCATATATTTT.

This chain connects TRBV29-1 to TRBJ2-7, with D possibly being TRBD1 (5 bases). Germline CDR1 reads SQVTM; CDR2 reads ANQGSEA. The CDR3 length is 12 residues. Deletions cut 8 bases from V and 3 bases from J, with 14 bases between. CDR3 bases: TGCAGCTTCAGGGCAACCGACTACGAGCAGTACTTC. Translation: CSFRATDYEQYF.

This clonotype was recorded a few times. V gene TRBV7-8 combines with J gene TRBJ2-7, with D possibly matching TRBD1 (6 bases). From germline, CDR1 is SGHVS and CDR2 FQNEAQ. The CDR3 length is 13 residues. The ends were cut back, 8 bases at V and 2 bases at J, with 13 bases in the middle. CDR3 region: CASHRDNPYEQYF. The CDR3 DNA reads as TGTGCCAGCCACCGGGACAACCCCTACGAGCAGTACTTC. Complete variable domain (other parts from reference TRBV7-8 and TRBJ2-7): GAGVSQSPRYKVAKRGQDVALRCDPISGHVSLFWYQQALGQGPEFLTYFQNEAQLDKSGLPSDRFFAERPEGSVSTLKIQRTQQEDSAVYLCASHRDNPYEQYFGPGTRLTVT.

The chain recombines TRBV4-1 with TRBJ2-5; 10 bases are shared with TRBD1. This CDR3 has 15 residues. V shed 3 bases and J 3 bases; nucleotides not matched to a gene: 4. The germline V gene encodes CDR1 MGHRA and CDR2 YSYEKL. The CDR3 loop is CASSHPGTGEETQYF. In nucleotides, the CDR3 is TGCGCCAGCAGCCACCCCGGGACAGGGGAAGAGACCCAGTACTTC.

The chain couples TRBV2 to TRBJ1-2; possible D gene TRBD1, 6 bases. The V end was cut by 6 bases, the J end by 6 bases, with 11 bases between. Per germline, CDR1 SNHLY and CDR2 FYNNEI. The CDR3 totals 12 residues. CDR3 amino acids: CASRTGQHGYTF. The CDR3 DNA reads TGTGCCAGCAGGACTGGACAGCATGGCTACACCTTC.

The V gene is TRBV19, the J gene TRBJ1-1; D is unresolved. Germline CDR1 and CDR2: LNHDA and SQIVND (reference sequence). Deletions cut 4 bases from V and 0 bases from J, with 15 bases between. The CDR3 length is 16 residues. CDR3 sequence (DNA): TGTGCCAGTAGTAAGGGAGGAGTACTGATGAACACTGAAGCTTTCTTT. Protein product: CASSKGGVLMNTEAFF. Filled out from reference TRBV19 and TRBJ1-1, the complete variable domain reads DGGITQSPKYLFRKEGQNVTLSCEQNLNHDAMYWYRQDPGQGLRLIYYSQIVNDFQKGDIAEGYSVSREKKESFPLTVTSAQKNPTAFYLCASSKGGVLMNTEAFFGQGTRLTVV.

This chain connects TRBV5-1 to TRBJ2-7; no definite D call. Trimming took off 7 bases at V and 0 bases at J, with 11 bases between the two ends. Looked up from germline, CDR1 is SGHRS and CDR2 is YFSETQ. The CDR3 contains 13 residues. Here the CDR3 reads CASGDQSSYEQYF. Written as DNA, the CDR3 is TGCGCCAGCGGAGACCAGAGCTCCTACGAGCAGTACTTC.